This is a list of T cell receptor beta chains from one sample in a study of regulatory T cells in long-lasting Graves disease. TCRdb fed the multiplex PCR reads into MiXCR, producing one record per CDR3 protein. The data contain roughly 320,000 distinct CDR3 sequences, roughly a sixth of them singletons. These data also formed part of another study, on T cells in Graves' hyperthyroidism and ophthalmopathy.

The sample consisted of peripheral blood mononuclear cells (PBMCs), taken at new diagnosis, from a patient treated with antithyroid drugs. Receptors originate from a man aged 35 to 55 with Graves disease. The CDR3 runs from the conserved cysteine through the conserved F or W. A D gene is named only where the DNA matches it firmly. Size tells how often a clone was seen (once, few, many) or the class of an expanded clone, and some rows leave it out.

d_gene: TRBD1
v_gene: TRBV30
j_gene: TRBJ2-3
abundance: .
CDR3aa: CAWSDRDTQYF
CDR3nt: TGTGCCTGGAGCGACAGGGACACGCAGTATTTT

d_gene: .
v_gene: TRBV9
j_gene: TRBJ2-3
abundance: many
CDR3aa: CASSVMGGSTDTQYF
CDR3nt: TGTGCCAGCAGCGTAATGGGCGGAAGCACAGATACGCAGTATTTT

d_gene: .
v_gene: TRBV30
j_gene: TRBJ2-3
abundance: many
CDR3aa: CAWNLLRGQTDTQYF
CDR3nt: TGTGCCTGGAACCTCCTGCGGGGGCAAACAGATACGCAGTATTTT

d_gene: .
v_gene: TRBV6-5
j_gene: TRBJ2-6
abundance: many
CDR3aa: CASSFNSPWGSGANVLTF
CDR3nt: TGTGCCAGCAGTTTTAACTCCCCGTGGGGCTCTGGGGCCAACGTCCTGACTTTC

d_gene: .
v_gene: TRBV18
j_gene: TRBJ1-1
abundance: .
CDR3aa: CASTQDTEAFF
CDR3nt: TGTGCCAGCACCCAGGACACTGAAGCTTTCTTT

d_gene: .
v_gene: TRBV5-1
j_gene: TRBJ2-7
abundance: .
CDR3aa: CASSHGMLDEQYF
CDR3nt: TGCGCCAGCAGCCACGGGATGTTGGACGAGCAGTACTTC

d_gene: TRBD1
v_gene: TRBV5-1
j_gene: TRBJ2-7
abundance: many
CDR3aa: CASSLAWDRVYEQYF
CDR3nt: TGCGCCAGCAGCTTGGCCTGGGACAGGGTCTACGAGCAGTACTTC

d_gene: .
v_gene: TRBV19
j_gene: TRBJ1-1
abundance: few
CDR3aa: CASSMLIGARTEAFF
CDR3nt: TGTGCCAGTAGTATGCTTATTGGGGCGCGAACTGAAGCTTTCTTT

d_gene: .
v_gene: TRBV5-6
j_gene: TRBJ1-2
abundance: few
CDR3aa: CASNSGLLNYGYTF
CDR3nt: TGTGCCAGCAATTCAGGACTTCTTAACTATGGCTACACCTTC

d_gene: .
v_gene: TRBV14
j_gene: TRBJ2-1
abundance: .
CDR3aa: CASSQDWGAQFF
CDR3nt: TGTGCCAGCAGCCAAGACTGGGGTGCGCAGTTCTTC